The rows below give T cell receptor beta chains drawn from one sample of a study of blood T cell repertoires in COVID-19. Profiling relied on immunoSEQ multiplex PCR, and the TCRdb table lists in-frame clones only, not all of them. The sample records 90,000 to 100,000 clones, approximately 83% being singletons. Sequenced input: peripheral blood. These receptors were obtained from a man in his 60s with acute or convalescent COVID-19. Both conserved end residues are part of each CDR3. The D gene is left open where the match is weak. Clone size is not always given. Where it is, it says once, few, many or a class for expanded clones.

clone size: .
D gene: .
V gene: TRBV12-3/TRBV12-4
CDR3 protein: CASTSSGNTIYF

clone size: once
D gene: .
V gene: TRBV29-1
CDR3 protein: CSVKSWQADGYTF

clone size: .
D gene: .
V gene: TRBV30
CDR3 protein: CASYRPDPNYGYTF

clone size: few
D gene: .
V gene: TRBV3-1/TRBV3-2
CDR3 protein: CASSPGEGVYGYTF

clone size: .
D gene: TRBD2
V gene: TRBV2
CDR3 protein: CASFRVAGGPSSYNEQFF

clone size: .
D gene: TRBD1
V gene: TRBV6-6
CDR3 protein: CASSPGQGASGELFF

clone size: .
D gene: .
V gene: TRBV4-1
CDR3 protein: CASSQGSVNSNQPQHF

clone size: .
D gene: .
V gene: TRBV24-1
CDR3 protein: CATSTGRLETQYF

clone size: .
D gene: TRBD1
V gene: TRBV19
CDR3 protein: CASRLGQGVDSPLHF

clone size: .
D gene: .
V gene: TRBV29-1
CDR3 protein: CSASPGFNEKLFF

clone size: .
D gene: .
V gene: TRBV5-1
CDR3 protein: CASSLPDTPRSGANVLTF

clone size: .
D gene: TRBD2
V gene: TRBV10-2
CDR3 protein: CASSEVGGGYDTQYF

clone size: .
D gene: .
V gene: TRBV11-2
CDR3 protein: CASSLETSAEAFF